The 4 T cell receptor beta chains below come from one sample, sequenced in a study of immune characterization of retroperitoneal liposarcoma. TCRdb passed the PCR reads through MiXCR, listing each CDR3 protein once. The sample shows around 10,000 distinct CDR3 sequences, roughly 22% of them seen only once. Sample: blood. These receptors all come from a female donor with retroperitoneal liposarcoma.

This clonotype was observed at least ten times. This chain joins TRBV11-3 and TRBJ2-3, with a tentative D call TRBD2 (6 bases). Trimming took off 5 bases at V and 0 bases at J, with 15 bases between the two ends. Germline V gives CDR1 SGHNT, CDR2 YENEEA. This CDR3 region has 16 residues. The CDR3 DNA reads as TGTGCCAGCAGCCCCGGGCGGGGATCTAGCACAGATACGCAGTATTTT. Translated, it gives CASSPGRGSSTDTQYF.

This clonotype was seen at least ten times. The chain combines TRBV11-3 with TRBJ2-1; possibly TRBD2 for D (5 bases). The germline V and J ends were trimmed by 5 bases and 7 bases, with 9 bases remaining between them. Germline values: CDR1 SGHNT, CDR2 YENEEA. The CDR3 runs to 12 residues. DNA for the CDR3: TGTGCCAGCAGCCCGTCGGGGAATGAGCAGTTCTTC. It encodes CASSPSGNEQFF.

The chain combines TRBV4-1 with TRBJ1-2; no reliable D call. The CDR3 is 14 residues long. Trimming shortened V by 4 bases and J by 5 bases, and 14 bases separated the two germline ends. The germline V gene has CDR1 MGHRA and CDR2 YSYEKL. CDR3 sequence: CASSPWPGGYGYTF. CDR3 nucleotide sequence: TGCGCCAGCAGCCCTTGGCCGGGAGGGTATGGCTACACCTTC.

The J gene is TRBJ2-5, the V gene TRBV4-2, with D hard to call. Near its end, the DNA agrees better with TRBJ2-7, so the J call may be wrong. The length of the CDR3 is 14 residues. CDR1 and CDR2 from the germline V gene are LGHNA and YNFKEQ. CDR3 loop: CASSQEIRSYEQYF. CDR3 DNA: TGTGCCAGCAGCCAAGAGATCAGATCCTACGAGCAGTACTTC.